This T cell receptor (beta chain) was sequenced in a study of cytomegalovirus exposure and HLA in healthy donors. Trimming took off 0 bases at V and 0 bases at J, with 10 bases between the two ends. This CDR3 is 15 amino acids long. Looked up from germline, CDR1 is SGDLS and CDR2 is YYNGEE. With regard to this clone: Its matching antigen is unknown.

Notes on the study in general: A classifier reportedly called cytomegalovirus status with high sensitivity and specificity. Earlier analysis looked at TCR beta V segments, and most were productive about 90% or about 30% of the time.

PCR primers comprised 60 Vbeta and 13 Jbeta primers. The data were produced by immunoSEQ multiplex PCR, yet TCRdb's version contains in-frame clones alone and is incomplete. The data show 83,000 or so clones, 70% to 80% seen once. This receptor was obtained from a woman in her forties in good health and CMV-seropositive. The sample consisted of PBMCs. The rearrangement links TRBV9 to TRBJ2-7, with D maybe TRBD1 (5 bases). For the CDR3, the DNA is TGTGCCAGCAGCGTAGGAGACAGCAGCTCCTACGAGCAGTACTTC. Translating gives CASSVGDSSSYEQYF.